Each of the 24 T cell receptor beta chains below was sequenced from the same sample in a study of blood T cell repertoires in COVID-19. Assay used: immunoSEQ multiplex PCR; TCRdb lists only in-frame clones, some missing. The sample has around 70,000 clones, 70% to 85% seen once. Sequencing was done on a sample of peripheral blood. These receptors all stem from a man aged 55 to 70 with acute or convalescent COVID-19.

The V and J genes are TRBV5-1 and TRBJ2-7; D not certain. Germline-derived CDR1 and CDR2 are SGHRS and YFSETQ. V was clipped by 0 bases and J by 3 bases, with 7 bases between them. The CDR3 totals 13 residues. CDR3 residues: CASSLAADYEQYF. DNA for the CDR3: TGCGCCAGCAGCTTGGCCGCGGACTACGAGCAGTACTTC.

CDR3 nucleotides: TGTGCCAGCAGCCTCAAGGGACTAGCGGGGGGAAACTCCTACGAGCAGTACTTC. It specifies CASSLKGLAGGNSYEQYF. The rearrangement joins TRBV7-8 to TRBJ2-7; 15 bases line up with TRBD2. With V trimmed by 5 bases and J by 0 bases, 8 bases remained unmatched. Looked up from germline, CDR1 is SGHVS and CDR2 is FQNEAQ. This CDR3 has 18 residues. Supplemented by reference TRBV7-8 and TRBJ2-7, the full variable domain reads GAGVSQSPRYKVAKRGQDVALRCDPISGHVSLFWYQQALGQGPEFLTYFQNEAQLDKSGLPSDRFFAERPEGSVSTLKIQRTQQEDSAVYLCASSLKGLAGGNSYEQYFGPGTRLTVT.

This clone was detected a few times. This chain uses TRBV12-3 or TRBV12-4 with TRBJ1-1; D not resolved. The CDR3 is 13 amino acids. The ends were cut back, 6 bases at V and 3 bases at J, with 11 bases in the middle. CDR3: CASSTLEDTEAFF. Written as DNA, the CDR3 is TGTGCCAGCAGCACCTTAGAGGACACTGAAGCTTTCTTT.

The table lists this clone with a few counts. The CDR3 is CASSLVTGREQYF. The CDR3 nucleotides read TGTGCCAGCAGCTTAGTTACAGGGAGAGAGCAGTACTTC. This sequence joins TRBV11-2 and TRBJ2-7; the D gene is possibly TRBD1 (6 bases). The CDR3 extends over 13 amino acids. Between the trimmed V and J ends, which lost 1 base and 7 bases, there was a span of 11 bases. CDR1 and CDR2 (germline): SGHAT, FQNNGV.

This clone was detected once. CDR3 sequence: CASSYSSGGGYGYTF. CDR3 sequence (DNA): TGTGCCAGCAGTTACTCTTCAGGGGGCGGCTATGGCTACACCTTC. The chain links TRBV6-2 or TRBV6-3 to TRBJ1-2; 8 nucleotides match TRBD1. Germline V gene data show CDR1 as MNHEY and CDR2 as SVGEGT. The CDR3 is made up of 15 amino acids. Losses at the gene ends were 0 bases for V and 4 bases for J; bases not matched to a gene: 4.

The table lists this clone with a few counts. The rearrangement uses TRBV30 and TRBJ1-2, with D uncertain. V lost 2 bases and J 0 bases, leaving 16 bases between the germline ends. The CDR3 is 16 amino acids. Per the germline V gene, CDR1 is GTSNPN and CDR2 is SVGIG (reference sequence). The CDR3 DNA sequence: TGTGCCTGGAGTCTGTACCGACATCCTTCTAACTATGGCTACACCTTC. Its translation: CAWSLYRHPSNYGYTF.

The J gene is TRBJ1-1, the V gene TRBV4-3, with D possibly matching TRBD1 (6 bases). This CDR3 comprises 13 residues. The germline V gene has CDR1 LGHNA and CDR2 YSLEER. V was shortened by 4 bases and J by 11 bases, with 17 bases between the two germline ends. DNA for the CDR3: TGCGCCAGCAGCCGGAAGAAAGGGGGGGTGGCTTTCTTT. This translates into CASSRKKGGVAFF.

This clone appeared once. V and J are TRBV7-8 and TRBJ2-4; TRBD1 matches at 8 bases. CDR3 length: 14 amino acids. The junction had 5 bases not matched to a gene; V was cut back by 4 bases and J by 6 bases. Looked up from germline, CDR1 is SGHVS and CDR2 is FQNEAQ. The CDR3: CASSSPGTGNIQYF. Here the CDR3 DNA reads TGTGCCAGCAGCTCACCTGGGACAGGAAACATTCAGTACTTC.

In nucleotides, the CDR3 is TGCGCCAGCAGCCCTAAAGATCCGGGGGCGAACACCGGGGAGCTGTTTTTT. This translates into CASSPKDPGANTGELFF. V gene TRBV4-1 combines with J gene TRBJ2-2; D is perhaps TRBD2 (6 bases). The ends were cut back, 4 bases at V and 0 bases at J, with 15 bases in the middle. The CDR3 has 17 residues. In germline, CDR1 is MGHRA, CDR2 YSYEKL.

This chain uses TRBV11-2 with TRBJ1-2, with TRBD1 matching over 8 bases. Germline-derived CDR1 and CDR2 are SGHAT and FQNNGV. Trimming cost V 8 bases and J 2 bases; bases outside gene matches: 10. This CDR3 is 15 amino acids long. As DNA, the CDR3 is TGTGCCAGCGGACCGACAGGGGCGTCCAACTATGGCTACACCTTC. It specifies CASGPTGASNYGYTF.

The chain employs TRBV5-1 and TRBJ2-2; TRBD2 matches at 7 bases. V was pared by 5 bases and J by 4 bases, with 5 bases of the junction left unmatched. This CDR3 comprises 14 residues. Germline V gene lookup returns CDR1 SGHRS and CDR2 YFSETQ. CDR3 DNA: TGCGCCAGCAGATTAACTAGCGCCACCGGGGAGCTGTTTTTT. It codes for CASRLTSATGELFF.

As to this clone: Sequence at one end of the junction differs from germline and may be a read error. This chain links TRBV12-5 with TRBJ1-6, with 7 bases fitting TRBD1. The CDR3 totals 11 residues. Per germline, CDR1 LGHNT and CDR2 FRNRAP. CDR3 nucleotide sequence: TGTGCTAGTGGTTTGGGCGGGACAGTCCTCTTT. It specifies CASGLGGTVLF.

This rearrangement joins TRBV6-6 to TRBJ1-2; 10 bases align to TRBD1. The CDR3 sequence is 14 residues long. V lost 7 bases, J lost 8 bases, and 10 bases stayed unmatched. Germline V gene sequence: CDR1 MNHNY, CDR2 SVGAGI (reference sequence). The DNA for the CDR3 is TGTGCCAGCAAGTTTCCCGGGACAGGGGAAGGCTACACCTTC. Protein sequence: CASKFPGTGEGYTF.

The DNA of the CDR3 is TGTGCCACCAGAAGCGGGACGGACAACACCGGGGAGCTGTTTTTT. Translation: CATRSGTDNTGELFF. The rearrangement uses TRBV24-1 and TRBJ2-2; 7 bases are shared with TRBD2. There are 15 residues in the CDR3. V trimming: 7 bases; J trimming: 2 bases; junction bases outside the gene matches: 6. CDR1 KGHDR and CDR2 SFDVKD come from the germline V gene.

The V gene is TRBV7-2, the J gene TRBJ1-3; tentatively, D is TRBD1 (5 bases). V lost 7 bases, J lost 2 bases, and 18 bases lay in between. Germline CDR1 SGHTA, CDR2 FQGNSA. This CDR3 has 16 amino acids. The CDR3 DNA reads TGTGCCAGCACCCCGGGGGTCACGGTGCCTGGAAACACCATATATTTT. Translated: CASTPGVTVPGNTIYF.

This clone was found once. The chain uses TRBV11-3 and TRBJ2-7; D may be TRBD2 (6 bases). V lost 5 bases, J lost 1 base, and 9 bases lay in between. Germline loops: CDR1 SGHNT, CDR2 YENEEA. There are 13 residues in the CDR3. CDR3 sequence reads: CASSGTDSYEQYF. For the CDR3, the DNA is TGTGCCAGCAGCGGGACTGATTCCTACGAGCAGTACTTC.

CDR3 amino acids: CASSKTGTGGSNEQFF. The CDR3 DNA follows: TGTGCCAGCAGTAAAACCGGGACAGGCGGCAGTAATGAGCAGTTCTTC. The chain carries TRBV6-4 and TRBJ2-1, with TRBD1 matching 8 bases. The ends lost 5 bases at V and 7 bases at J; junction bases unmatched: 13. Germline CDR1 is MRHNA and CDR2 is SNTAGT. The length of the CDR3 is 16 residues.

The V gene is TRBV7-2, the J gene TRBJ2-5; D perhaps matches TRBD1 (5 bases). The length of the CDR3 is 13 residues. Trimming took off 5 bases at V and 3 bases at J, with 10 bases between the two ends. Germline assignment: CDR1 SGHTA and CDR2 FQGNSA. CDR3 sequence (DNA): TGTGCCAGCAGCCCACAGGCAGAAGAGACCCAGTACTTC. It encodes CASSPQAEETQYF.

V usage is TRBV5-1 and J usage is TRBJ1-1; tentative D call: TRBD1 (6 bases). Germline lookup yields CDR1 SGHRS and CDR2 YFSETQ. The CDR3 is 14 amino acids. Trimming left V 4 bases short and J 4 bases short, with 14 bases between. CDR3 DNA sequence: TGCGCCAGCAGCCCTACAGGGCCGACCACTGAAGCTTTCTTT. Translated, it gives CASSPTGPTTEAFF.

This sequence joins TRBV18 and TRBJ2-7; maybe TRBD2 (5 bases). CDR3 length: 13 residues. V shed 6 bases and J shed 2 bases, with 11 bases lying between them. The germline V gene encodes CDR1 KGHSH and CDR2 LQKENI. CDR3 bases: TGTGCCAGCTCCGAGGGAGAGGCCTACGAGCAGTACTTC. This codes for CASSEGEAYEQYF.

This sequence joins TRBV6-5 and TRBJ2-1, with 10 bases aligning to TRBD1. This CDR3 comprises 14 residues. Germline CDR1 reads MNHEY; CDR2 reads SVGAGI. The V and J ends lost 8 bases and 7 bases, in that order; junction bases with no gene match: 8. The CDR3 sequence: CASQNGGQGNEQFF. The CDR3 nucleotides are TGTGCCAGCCAAAACGGGGGACAGGGGAATGAGCAGTTCTTC.

This clone appeared once. The rearrangement joins TRBV6-1 to TRBJ2-3; 14 positions agree with TRBD2. The CDR3 sequence is 16 residues long. J was trimmed by 8 bases and V by 2 bases; bases with no gene match: 6. Germline CDR1 and CDR2: MNHNS and SASEGT. As DNA, the CDR3 is TGTGCCAGCAGTGAACTGACTAGCGGGGGGGCGGGTACGCAGTATTTT. It codes for CASSELTSGGAGTQYF.

The rearrangement links TRBV6-2 or TRBV6-3 to TRBJ2-6; 7 bases fit TRBD1. The J segment lost 0 bases and the V segment lost 6 bases, leaving 2 bases of the junction unmatched. Germline V gives CDR1 MNHEY, CDR2 SVGEGT. The CDR3 runs to 15 residues. The CDR3 DNA follows: TGTGCCAGCAGCCCAGGGGGCTCTGGGGCCAACGTCCTGACTTTC. Its translation is CASSPGGSGANVLTF.

The chain couples TRBV7-6 to TRBJ1-3; tentatively, D is TRBD1 (5 bases). The CDR3 sequence is 16 residues long. CDR1 and CDR2 (germline): SGHVS, FNYEAQ. V was pared by 0 bases and J by 2 bases, with 11 bases between. For the CDR3, the DNA is TGTGCCAGCAGCTTAGCGGTACCAGGGCCTGGAAACACCATATATTTT. Translation gives CASSLAVPGPGNTIYF.